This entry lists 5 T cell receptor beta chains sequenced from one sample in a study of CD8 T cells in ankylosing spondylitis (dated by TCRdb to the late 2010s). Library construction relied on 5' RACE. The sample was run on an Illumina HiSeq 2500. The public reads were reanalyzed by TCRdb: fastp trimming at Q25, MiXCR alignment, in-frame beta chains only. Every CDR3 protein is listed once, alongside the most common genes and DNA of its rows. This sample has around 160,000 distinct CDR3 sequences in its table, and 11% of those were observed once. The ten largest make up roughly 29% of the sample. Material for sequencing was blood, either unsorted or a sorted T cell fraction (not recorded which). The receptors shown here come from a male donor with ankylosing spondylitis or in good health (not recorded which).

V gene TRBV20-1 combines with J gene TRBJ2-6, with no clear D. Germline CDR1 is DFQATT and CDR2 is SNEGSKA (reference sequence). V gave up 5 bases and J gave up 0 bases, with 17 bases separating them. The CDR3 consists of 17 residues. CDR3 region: CSAARYAVGSGANVLTF. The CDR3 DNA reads TGCAGTGCTGCCCGTTACGCTGTGGGCTCTGGGGCCAACGTCCTGACTTTC.

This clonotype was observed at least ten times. The CDR3: CASSQRPSQETQYF. In DNA form, the CDR3 reads TGTGCCAGCAGCCAAAGACCTTCCCAAGAGACCCAGTACTTC. The V call is TRBV14, the J call TRBJ2-5; no clear D gene. Germline V CDR1 and CDR2: SGHDN, FVKESK. Trimming stripped 2 bases from V and 1 base from J, with 8 bases between. CDR3 size: 14 residues.

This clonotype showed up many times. The CDR3, as DNA: TGCAGCGTTGGGGGGTCCTCCGGTGAAAAACTGTTTTTT. Its protein product is CSVGGSSGEKLFF. The J gene is TRBJ1-4, the V gene TRBV29-1, with D possibly being TRBD1 (5 bases). The germline V gene has CDR1 SQVTM and CDR2 ANQGSEA. Trimming took 4 bases from V and 7 from J, leaving 13 bases between them. The CDR3 extends over 13 amino acids.

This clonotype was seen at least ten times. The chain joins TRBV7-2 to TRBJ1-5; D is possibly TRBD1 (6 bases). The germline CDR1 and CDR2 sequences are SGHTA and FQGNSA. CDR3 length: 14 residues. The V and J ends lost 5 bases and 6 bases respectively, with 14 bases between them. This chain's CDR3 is CASSQAGAIQPQHF. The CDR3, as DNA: TGTGCCAGCAGCCAAGCAGGGGCGATTCAGCCCCAGCATTTT.

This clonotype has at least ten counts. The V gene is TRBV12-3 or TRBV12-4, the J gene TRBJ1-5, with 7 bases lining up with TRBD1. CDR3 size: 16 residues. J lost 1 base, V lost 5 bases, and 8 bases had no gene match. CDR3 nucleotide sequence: TGTGCCAGCAGTCGACAGGGAGGTCGGAGCAATCAGCCCCAGCATTTT. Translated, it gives CASSRQGGRSNQPQHF.